The source of this T cell receptor (beta chain) is a study of CXCR3-negative and CXCR3-positive naive CD8 T cells. UMI-labeled TRB cDNA libraries were prepared by 5' RACE. TCRdb reanalyzed the 5' RACE reads, giving one entry per CDR3 protein sequence and no DNA. Here the sample table reports some 39,000 distinct CDR3 sequences. The clonotype originates from a human donor in good health. Some clones in this sample may be carry-over from other donors' samples. Input material: naive CXCR3- CD8+ T cells from blood. The sample's subset: CD45RO-CCR7+CD27+CD95- naive CD8+ T cells lacking CXCR3 (TNR3-).

CDR3 in amino acids: CASSEGILTDTQYF. The chain has TRBV19 and TRBJ2-3. This CDR3 is built from 14 residues. Per the germline V gene, CDR1 is LNHDA and CDR2 is SQIVND (reference sequence).